The sequence of this T cell receptor beta chain was determined in a study of vaccination and CD4 T cells after COVID-19. V lost 2 bases, J lost 4 bases, and 6 bases lay in between. Germline CDR1 is MDHEN and CDR2 is SYDVKM. This CDR3 contains 13 residues. Each CDR3 protein is one row after TCRdb ran MiXCR on the PCR reads. Found here are about 21,000 distinct CDR3 sequences, under 60% of them singletons; the top ten hold about 1%. Note on this clonotype: Its antigen is currently unknown.

Study-level points and caveats: Analysis of convalescent patients found that 304 of 307 vaccine-specific clones were spike mono-reactive.

The gene calls are TRBV28 and TRBJ2-1; D unresolved. The source of this sequence is a human donor who had recovered from COVID-19. The sequenced sample was CD4+ T cells from blood, obtained before SARS-CoV-2 vaccination. DNA of the CDR3: TGTGCCAGCAGTTTAATACAGTACAATGAGCAGTTCTTC. Amino acids: CASSLIQYNEQFF.